The 18 T cell receptor beta chains listed next were all sequenced from one sample in a study of cytomegalovirus exposure and HLA in healthy donors. Both 60 Vbeta primers and 13 Jbeta primers went into the PCR. This table comes from immunoSEQ multiplex PCR, and its TCRdb copy is limited to in-frame clones, with some not included. The sample has about 120,000 clones, about 80% seen once; the top ten hold approximately 12%. Sequencing was performed on PBMCs. These receptors were collected from a woman between 35 and 50 years old in good health and CMV-seropositive.

The sample holds a few counts of this clone. The chain employs TRBV6-5 and TRBJ1-6; the match to TRBD1 covers 7 bases. This CDR3 comprises 14 residues. The trim removed 6 bases at V and 9 bases at J, leaving 8 bases unmatched. Germline assignment: CDR1 MNHEY and CDR2 SVGAGI. The CDR3 protein is CASRLGQAASPLHF. The DNA for the CDR3 is TGTGCCAGCAGACTCGGACAGGCAGCTTCACCCCTCCACTTT.

This clone came up a few times. The chain employs TRBV29-1 and TRBJ1-4; 12 bases match TRBD1. Germline CDR1 is SQVTM and CDR2 is ANQGSEA. CDR3 size: 15 residues. Unmatched junction bases numbered 5, after V lost 6 bases and J lost 3 bases. DNA of the CDR3: TGCAGCGTGGGACAGGGGGCCCGTTCTAATGAAAAACTGTTTTTT. Amino acids: CSVGQGARSNEKLFF.

V usage is TRBV7-8 and J usage is TRBJ2-5; no reliable D call. CDR1 SGHVS and CDR2 FQNEAQ come from the germline V gene. Trimming pared 0 bases from V and 5 bases from J, leaving 4 bases between. The CDR3 is 12 residues long. CDR3 sequence: CASSLASETQYF. The CDR3 region has the DNA TGTGCCAGCAGCTTAGCTAGCGAGACCCAGTACTTC.

The chain employs TRBV10-2 and TRBJ2-1; 10 positions agree with TRBD2. V gave up 7 bases and J gave up 6 bases; unmatched junction bases: 6. The CDR3 spans 14 residues. Germline V CDR1 and CDR2: WSHSY, SAAADI. CDR3 in DNA: TGCGCCAGCAAGGTCCAGCGGGGGGGCAATGAGCAGTTCTTC. It encodes CASKVQRGGNEQFF.

This chain uses TRBV6-5 with TRBJ1-1; possible D gene TRBD1, 6 bases. The germline gives CDR1 MNHEY, CDR2 SVGAGI. The CDR3 spans 13 residues. V lost 4 bases to trimming and J lost 4 bases, with 10 bases between them. The CDR3 DNA reads as TGTGCCAGCAGTTGGCTAGGGGGCACTGAAGCTTTCTTT. It yields the protein CASSWLGGTEAFF.

This clone was picked up a small number of times. This chain links TRBV5-1 with TRBJ2-2, with D perhaps matching TRBD2 (5 bases). The CDR3 extends over 15 amino acids. V was pared by 0 bases and J by 5 bases, with 11 bases between. The germline gives CDR1 SGHRS, CDR2 YFSETQ. CDR3 nucleotide sequence: TGCGCCAGCAGCTTGGAGGTTCGAGGGACCGGGGAGCTGTTTTTT. Protein: CASSLEVRGTGELFF.

V gene TRBV5-5 combines with J gene TRBJ2-5; tentatively, D is TRBD1 (6 bases). V lost 4 bases and J 1 base, leaving 11 bases between the germline ends. CDR1 and CDR2 from the germline V gene are SGHKS and YYEKEE (reference sequence). The CDR3 sequence is 14 residues long. CDR3 nucleotide sequence: TGTGCCAGCAGCCCAGGGGTGGCCCAAGAGACCCAGTACTTC. This gives the protein CASSPGVAQETQYF.

V gene TRBV5-4 combines with J gene TRBJ1-1; D unclear. The germline gives CDR1 SGHNT, CDR2 YYREEE (reference sequence). V shed 4 bases and J shed 0 bases, with 7 bases lying between them. The CDR3 runs to 13 residues. The CDR3 here is CASSTVLNTEAFF. DNA for the CDR3: TGTGCCAGCAGCACGGTTCTGAACACTGAAGCTTTCTTT.

The chain links TRBV5-4 to TRBJ2-3, with a tentative D call TRBD1 (5 bases). V dropped 4 bases and J dropped 2 bases, with 14 bases sitting between them. CDR1 and CDR2 from the germline V gene are SGHNT and YYREEE (reference sequence). The CDR3 length is 15 residues. The CDR3 region is CASSMAGPSTDTQYF. The CDR3 DNA sequence: TGTGCCAGCAGCATGGCAGGGCCATCCACAGATACGCAGTATTTT.

The chain carries TRBV6-6 and TRBJ2-5; D gene unclear. Trimming stripped 7 bases from V and 7 bases from J, with 16 bases between. Germline V gene data show CDR1 as MNHNY and CDR2 as SVGAGI (reference sequence). This CDR3 has 13 residues. The CDR3 nucleotides are TGTGCCAGCACCCCCGAGGTGGCCGGGACCCAGTACTTC. Translating it yields CASTPEVAGTQYF.

The chain employs TRBV7-2 and TRBJ1-2, with D possibly matching TRBD1 (5 bases). With 1 base removed from V and 8 bases from J, the gap between germline ends came to 14 bases. The CDR3 has 14 residues. Germline V gene lookup returns CDR1 SGHTA and CDR2 FQGNSA. CDR3 nucleotide sequence: TGTGCCAGCAGCTTAGGGTCAGGGAGGGGAGGCTACACCTTC. Amino acids: CASSLGSGRGGYTF.

CDR3 DNA sequence: TGCGCCAGCAGCTCCTCCGCGCAGGGGGTTCATGAAGCTTTCTTT. It encodes CASSSSAQGVHEAFF. This sequence joins TRBV5-1 and TRBJ1-1, with 7 bases that match TRBD1. The CDR3 consists of 15 residues. Germline CDR1 SGHRS, CDR2 YFSETQ. Trimming at V came to 3 bases and at J to 7 bases, leaving 12 bases not matched to a gene.

In nucleotides, the CDR3 is TGCAGCGTTGACGGGGTATCTGGCTACACCTTC. Protein: CSVDGVSGYTF. The J gene is TRBJ1-2, the V gene TRBV29-1, with D unclear. Germline CDR1 reads SQVTM; CDR2 reads ANQGSEA. The CDR3 is made up of 11 amino acids. Trimming stripped 3 bases from V and 7 bases from J, with 9 bases between. The variable domain in full, with the rest retrieved from reference TRBV29-1 and TRBJ1-2, is SAVISQKPSRDICQRGTSLTIQCQVDSQVTMMFWYRQQPGQSLTLIATANQGSEATYESGFVIDKFPISRPNLTFSTLTVSNMSPEDSSIYLCSVDGVSGYTFGSGTRLTVV.

This chain connects TRBV7-2 to TRBJ2-7; the match to TRBD2 covers 9 bases. V was clipped by 3 bases and J by 4 bases; unmatched bases: 7. The V gene's germline CDR1 is SGHTA and CDR2 FQGNSA. CDR3 length: 15 residues. The CDR3 coding sequence is TGTGCCAGCAGCTTCAATAGCGGGGGCCTATACGAGCAGTACTTC. Protein sequence: CASSFNSGGLYEQYF.

The chain combines TRBV6-5 with TRBJ1-5; D is unresolved. This CDR3 has 14 amino acids. CDR1 is MNHEY and CDR2 is SVGAGI in the germline V gene. V gave up 2 bases and J gave up 2 bases, with 7 bases separating them. CDR3 bases: TGTGCCAGCAGTTACCGCGCCGGCAATCAGCCCCAGCATTTT. Amino acids: CASSYRAGNQPQHF.

The chain has TRBV18 and TRBJ1-1; 10 nucleotides match TRBD1. The CDR3 extends over 14 amino acids. V dropped 6 bases and J dropped 4; count of bases not matched to a gene: 5. Germline V gene sequence: CDR1 KGHSH, CDR2 LQKENI. CDR3 bases: TGTGCCAGCTCGGGACAGGGGTTGTTCACTGAAGCTTTCTTT. Amino acids: CASSGQGLFTEAFF.

In this sample, this clone turned up a few times. The chain uses TRBV2 and TRBJ2-7; tentative D call: TRBD2 (6 bases). This CDR3 spans 12 amino acids. Germline CDR1 is SNHLY and CDR2 is FYNNEI. Trimming removed 4 bases from V and 3 bases from J, with 7 bases in between. CDR3 amino acids: CASSAGDYEQYF. The DNA for the CDR3 is TGTGCCAGCAGTGCGGGGGACTACGAGCAGTACTTC.

This rearrangement joins TRBV6-1 to TRBJ1-1; D remains unclear. Germline values: CDR1 MNHNS, CDR2 SASEGT. The CDR3 loop spans 13 amino acids. V lost 4 bases, J lost 1 base, and 7 bases lay in between. In DNA form, the CDR3 reads TGTGCCAGCAGTGTCCAGGAGAACACTGAAGCTTTCTTT. This gives the protein CASSVQENTEAFF.